The 10 T cell receptor beta chains below were found in one sample sequenced in a study of cytomegalovirus exposure and HLA in healthy donors. Clones were read by immunoSEQ multiplex PCR, and TCRdb kept only the in-frame ones, dropping some. The table includes 150,000 to 200,000 clones, around four fifths detected once. The sequenced sample was PBMCs. All receptors come from a man in his late teens or twenties in good health and CMV-seropositive.

The chain is built from TRBV28 and TRBJ1-5; 8 nucleotides align to TRBD1. The V and J ends lost 2 bases and 6 bases, in that order; junction bases with no gene match: 12. Germline CDR1 and CDR2: MDHEN and SYDVKM. The CDR3 runs to 17 residues. The CDR3 reads CASSLGVGQGGSQPQHF. DNA of the CDR3: TGTGCCAGCAGTTTAGGGGTTGGACAGGGAGGGAGTCAGCCCCAGCATTTT.

The rearrangement links TRBV6-6 to TRBJ1-4; the match to TRBD1 covers 8 bases. The length of the CDR3 is 15 residues. The germline V gene has CDR1 MNHNY and CDR2 SVGAGI (reference sequence). J was trimmed by 8 bases and V by 2 bases; bases with no gene match: 7. CDR3: CASSYGQGFGEKLFF. CDR3 sequence (DNA): TGTGCCAGCAGTTACGGACAGGGATTCGGAGAAAAACTGTTTTTT.

V usage is TRBV5-4 and J usage is TRBJ2-5; 10 bases agree with TRBD2. This CDR3 comprises 14 residues. The junction had 0 bases not matched to a gene; V was cut back by 0 bases and J by 4 bases. Per germline, CDR1 SGHNT and CDR2 YYREEE (reference sequence). The CDR3: CASSLGLAGETQYF. The CDR3 DNA is TGTGCCAGCAGCTTGGGACTAGCGGGAGAGACCCAGTACTTC. The variable domain in full, completed from reference TRBV5-4 and TRBJ2-5, reads ETGVTQSPTHLIKTRGQQVTLRCSSQSGHNTVSWYQQALGQGPQFIFQYYREEENGRGNFPPRFSGLQFPNYSSELNVNALELDDSALYLCASSLGLAGETQYFGPGTRLLVL.

The V and J genes are TRBV7-6 and TRBJ2-3; 11 positions agree with TRBD2. The ends lost 2 bases at V and 5 bases at J; junction bases unmatched: 6. The CDR3 is 16 residues long. Germline V gene sequence: CDR1 SGHVS, CDR2 FNYEAQ. The CDR3 loop is CASSLIAGGMGDTQYF. CDR3 sequence (DNA): TGTGCCAGCAGCTTAATAGCGGGAGGGATGGGAGATACGCAGTATTTT.

The chain carries TRBV7-6 and TRBJ1-4, with 9 bases lining up with TRBD1. V trimming: 5 bases; J trimming: 4 bases; junction bases outside the gene matches: 8. This CDR3 comprises 16 residues. Per germline, CDR1 SGHVS and CDR2 FNYEAQ. The CDR3 sequence is CASSHYRGLGNEKLFF. The CDR3 DNA is TGTGCCAGCAGCCACTACAGGGGGCTTGGTAATGAAAAACTGTTTTTT.

The CDR3 coding sequence is TGCAGCGTTGCAGGGAGGGGACTCGAGCAGTACTTC. This encodes CSVAGRGLEQYF. The chain carries TRBV29-1 and TRBJ2-7; TRBD2 matches 7 bases. The length of the CDR3 is 12 residues. Germline V lookup: CDR1 SQVTM, CDR2 ANQGSEA. J was trimmed by 6 bases and V by 4 bases; bases with no gene match: 6.

This sequence joins TRBV13 and TRBJ2-3, with 7 bases fitting TRBD2. V gave up 0 bases and J gave up 2 bases; unmatched junction bases: 5. Germline CDR1 and CDR2: PRHDT and FYEKMQ (reference sequence). The CDR3 contains 16 residues. The CDR3 sequence: CASSLGPGRLTDTQYF. CDR3 in DNA: TGTGCCAGCAGCTTAGGTCCCGGGAGGCTCACAGATACGCAGTATTTT.

The V and J genes are TRBV7-2 and TRBJ1-5, with TRBD1 as a possible D gene (5 bases). This CDR3 region has 15 residues. The V end lost 0 bases, the J end lost 6 bases, and 12 bases lay between the germline ends. CDR1 is SGHTA, CDR2 FQGNSA, per germline. The CDR3 protein is CASSLAPGIGQPQHF. In DNA form, the CDR3 reads TGTGCCAGCAGCTTAGCGCCAGGGATCGGTCAGCCCCAGCATTTT. The full variable domain, its missing parts supplied by reference TRBV7-2 and TRBJ1-5, is GAGVSQSPSNKVTEKGKDVELRCDPISGHTALYWYRQSLGQGLEFLIYFQGNSAPDKSGLPSDRFSAERTGGSVSTLTIQRTQQEDSAVYLCASSLAPGIGQPQHFGDGTRLSIL.

CDR3 sequence: CAISGRSGQETQYF. The CDR3 region has the DNA TGTGCCATCAGTGGCCGCAGCGGCCAAGAGACCCAGTACTTC. This sequence joins TRBV10-3 and TRBJ2-5; D is possibly TRBD2 (5 bases). The ends were cut back, 4 bases at V and 1 base at J, with 10 bases in the middle. The CDR3 contains 14 residues. CDR1 is ENHRY and CDR2 is SYGVKD in the germline V gene.

This clone occurred a few times. Other DNA sequences in the same sample also yield this CDR3. The genes are TRBV29-1 and TRBJ2-3; 7 nucleotides match TRBD1. The CDR3 is 13 amino acids. Trimming took 5 bases from V and 1 from J; bases not matched to a gene: 3. Germline CDR1 SQVTM, CDR2 ANQGSEA. The CDR3 DNA sequence: TGCAGCGTTAGACAGGGTGGCACAGATACGCAGTATTTT. Amino acids: CSVRQGGTDTQYF.